This passage covers 2 T cell receptor beta chains from one sample sequenced in a study of monozygotic twins with inflammatory bowel disease. TCRdb reanalyzed the 5' RACE reads and collapses them to one entry per CDR3 protein, without DNA. This sample's table reports about 160,000 distinct CDR3 sequences. The sequenced sample consisted of blood. The origin of the receptors is a human donor with ulcerative colitis or Crohn's disease, or a healthy co-twin of an affected twin (not recorded which).

This rearrangement joins TRBV12-3 or TRBV12-4 to TRBJ2-7; the D call from TCRdb, TRBD1, cannot be confirmed without DNA. The CDR3 runs to 12 residues. CDR3 sequence reads: CASCIRGDEQYF.

The gene calls are TRBV6-5 and TRBJ1-2; no DNA is available, so the TRBD1 call from TCRdb remains unchecked. The germline V gene encodes CDR1 MNHEY and CDR2 SVGAGI. The CDR3 totals 13 residues. The CDR3 region is CASTRGTDYGYTF.